Each of the 27 T cell receptor beta chains below was sequenced from the same sample in a study of control samples from healthy donors and cancer patients. TCRdb keeps only in-frame clones here, not all; method: immunoSEQ multiplex PCR. The table includes 90,000 or so clones, about 85% detected once. Sequenced: blood. The receptors come from a woman between 70 and 85 years old in good health.

The rearrangement uses TRBV5-4 and TRBJ2-3; the D call may be TRBD1 or TRBD2 (5 bases each). Germline lookup yields CDR1 SGHNT and CDR2 YYREEE (reference sequence). Deletions cut 4 bases from V and 6 bases from J, with 15 bases between. CDR3 length: 14 amino acids. This CDR3 reads CASSRRDLSDTQYF. The CDR3 DNA follows: TGTGCCAGCAGCCGCCGGGACCTCAGTGATACGCAGTATTTT. Based on the CDR3 plus reference TRBV5-4 and TRBJ2-3, the full variable domain is ETGVTQSPTHLIKTRGQQVTLRCSSQSGHNTVSWYQQALGQGPQFIFQYYREEENGRGNFPPRFSGLQFPNYSSELNVNALELDDSALYLCASSRRDLSDTQYFGPGTRLTVL.

J is TRBJ2-3 and V is TRBV6-8; TRBD2 might be the D (5 bases). The CDR3 is 15 amino acids. Germline loops: CDR1 MNHGY, CDR2 SAAAGT. Trimming stripped 6 bases from V and 0 bases from J, with 13 bases between. The CDR3 spells CASRRRAGSTDTQYF. In nucleotides, the CDR3 is TGTGCCAGCAGAAGGCGGGCAGGAAGCACAGATACGCAGTATTTT.

This clone was seen just once. The chain has TRBV2 and TRBJ1-5, with a possible D match to TRBD1 (6 bases). Trimming removed 5 bases at V and 4 bases at J, with 9 bases between. The CDR3 is 13 residues long. In germline, CDR1 is SNHLY, CDR2 FYNNEI. CDR3 residues: CASSRGINQPQHF. In nucleotides, the CDR3 is TGTGCCAGCAGTAGGGGGATTAATCAGCCCCAGCATTTT.

By its share, this clone is medium-sized (0.01 to 0.1%). The V gene is TRBV15, the J gene TRBJ1-5; D is unclear. V lost 5 bases and J 0 bases, leaving 17 bases between the germline ends. CDR1 is LNHNV and CDR2 is YYDKDF in the germline V gene (reference sequence). The CDR3 is made up of 17 amino acids. CDR3 protein: CATSPELGSPSNQPQHF. In DNA form, the CDR3 reads TGTGCCACCAGCCCAGAATTGGGGTCCCCTAGCAATCAGCCCCAGCATTTT. The full variable domain, completed using reference TRBV15 and TRBJ1-5, is DAMVIQNPRYQVTQFGKPVTLSCSQTLNHNVMYWYQQKSSQAPKLLFHYYDKDFNNEADTPDNFQSRRPNTSFCFLDIRSPGLGDTAMYLCATSPELGSPSNQPQHFGDGTRLSIL.

This chain joins TRBV7-8 and TRBJ1-2; 7 bases align to TRBD1. The CDR3 spans 16 residues. From germline, CDR1 is SGHVS and CDR2 FQNEAQ. Losses at the gene ends were 5 bases for V and 4 bases for J; bases not matched to a gene: 13. DNA for the CDR3: TGTGCCAGCAGCCCCAATTCAGGGACAGCGATCTATGGCTACACCTTC. Encoded protein: CASSPNSGTAIYGYTF.

DNA for the CDR3: TGTGCCAGCAGCCAAGTTCTGGGGTCCGGTGAAGCTTTCTTT. It codes for CASSQVLGSGEAFF. The chain employs TRBV14 and TRBJ1-1; D remains unclear. Trimming stripped 1 base from V and 7 bases from J, with 13 bases between. Germline lookup yields CDR1 SGHDN and CDR2 FVKESK. There are 14 residues in the CDR3.

In DNA, the CDR3 is TGTGCCAGCAGTTTAAGGAAGGGGGGTAGGGATGAGCAGTTCTTC. Its translation: CASSLRKGGRDEQFF. The chain has TRBV6-6 and TRBJ2-1, with D perhaps being TRBD1 or TRBD2 (6 bases each). The V end was cut by 4 bases, the J end by 8 bases, with 18 bases between. This CDR3 spans 15 amino acids. Germline-derived CDR1 and CDR2 are MNHNY and SVGAGI (reference sequence).

The chain carries TRBV5-1 and TRBJ2-3, with D perhaps TRBD1 (5 bases). V was pared by 0 bases and J by 5 bases, with 10 bases between. The CDR3 spans 14 residues. CDR1 and CDR2 from the germline V gene are SGHRS and YFSETQ. CDR3 nucleotides: TGCGCCAGCAGCTTGGGCAGGGTGAAAGATACGCAGTATTTT. This sequence encodes CASSLGRVKDTQYF.

The chain is built from TRBV13 and TRBJ2-1; 7 nucleotides align to TRBD1. The V segment lost 4 bases and the J segment 5 bases; nucleotides outside the gene matches: 20. In germline, CDR1 is PRHDT, CDR2 FYEKMQ (reference sequence). The CDR3 has 19 amino acids. The CDR3 DNA is TGTGCCAGCAGCTCGACCGGGACAGTAACTGCGGTTGCTAACAATGAGCAGTTCTTC. Its protein product is CASSSTGTVTAVANNEQFF.

The genes are TRBV7-9 and TRBJ1-4; no clear D. V lost 5 bases and J lost 1, with 14 bases in between. Looked up from germline, CDR1 is SEHNR and CDR2 is FQNEAQ (reference sequence). CDR3 size: 16 residues. The CDR3 protein is CASSPLGSGTNEKLFF. Written as DNA, the CDR3 is TGTGCCAGCAGCCCCCTGGGATCGGGAACTAATGAAAAACTGTTTTTT.

The chain uses TRBV29-1 and TRBJ2-7, with a tentative D call TRBD1 (6 bases). Germline values: CDR1 SQVTM, CDR2 ANQGSEA. V was shortened by 4 bases and J by 3 bases, with 10 bases between the two germline ends. The CDR3 runs to 12 residues. The CDR3 here is CSVADSHYEQYF. The CDR3 nucleotides read TGCAGCGTTGCGGACAGTCACTACGAGCAGTACTTC.

V is TRBV9 and J is TRBJ2-1; 12 bases agree with TRBD2. V gave up 0 bases and J gave up 7 bases; unmatched junction bases: 8. CDR1 and CDR2 from the germline V gene are SGDLS and YYNGEE. The CDR3 sequence is 17 residues long. CDR3 residues: CASSVGGLAGRGNEQFF. The CDR3 coding sequence is TGTGCCAGCAGCGTAGGAGGACTAGCGGGGAGGGGGAATGAGCAGTTCTTC.

With respect to this clone: Distinct nucleotide sequences in the sample also encode this CDR3. This chain joins TRBV7-2 and TRBJ1-1; D remains ambiguous. The CDR3 is 12 residues long. Trimming removed 5 bases at V and 4 bases at J, with 8 bases between. Germline V gives CDR1 SGHTA, CDR2 FQGNSA. The chain's CDR3 is CASSPRSTEAFF. CDR3 bases: TGTGCCAGCAGCCCCCGGAGCACTGAAGCTTTCTTT.

This chain links TRBV5-1 with TRBJ1-1, with D uncertain. Trimming took off 4 bases at V and 1 base at J, with 8 bases between the two ends. The germline gives CDR1 SGHRS, CDR2 YFSETQ. The CDR3 runs to 13 residues. The CDR3 sequence: CASSTAGNTEAFF. The CDR3 coding sequence is TGCGCCAGCAGCACCGCGGGGAACACTGAAGCTTTCTTT.

The gene calls are TRBV19 and TRBJ1-1; D call uncertain. Germline V gene lookup returns CDR1 LNHDA and CDR2 SQIVND (reference sequence). The CDR3 has 13 residues. Trimming shortened V by 3 bases and J by 3 bases, and 8 bases separated the two germline ends. The CDR3 DNA reads TGTGCCAGTAGTATGAACCGGGACACTGAAGCTTTCTTT. Translation gives CASSMNRDTEAFF.

Worth noting for this clone: One end of the junction fails to match germline, which may point to a read error. V gene TRBV7-7 combines with J gene TRBJ2-1; 11 positions match TRBD2. The CDR3 covers 16 residues. Germline V gives CDR1 SSHAT, CDR2 FNYEAQ (reference sequence). This CDR3 reads CASSPSTSGADNEQFF. The CDR3 DNA reads as TGTGCTAGCAGCCCTTCGACTAGCGGGGCCGACAATGAGCAGTTCTTC.

The chain carries TRBV12-3 or TRBV12-4 and TRBJ2-5; a weak D match, TRBD2 (5 bases). CDR3 length: 13 residues. The V and J ends lost 6 bases and 7 bases respectively, with 15 bases between them. The CDR3 coding sequence is TGTGCCAGCAGCCCCAGGACCGGAGGGACCCAGTACTTC. This encodes CASSPRTGGTQYF.

The chain links TRBV5-6 to TRBJ1-4; 8 bases agree with TRBD1. The CDR3 is 15 amino acids. V shed 3 bases and J 4 bases; nucleotides not matched to a gene: 5. Germline V gene data show CDR1 as SGHDT and CDR2 as YYEEEE. As DNA, the CDR3 is TGTGCCAGCAGCTGGGGGACAGGCGGTAATGAAAAACTGTTTTTT. This codes for CASSWGTGGNEKLFF.

Worth noting for this clone: The sample contains more than one DNA sequence encoding this CDR3. The V gene is TRBV27, the J gene TRBJ1-1; the D is unclear. From germline, CDR1 is MNHEY and CDR2 SMNVEV (reference sequence). The V and J ends lost 2 bases and 1 base respectively, with 5 bases between them. The CDR3 has 13 residues. The CDR3 DNA follows: TGTGCCAGCAGTTTAAACAGGAACACTGAAGCTTTCTTT. This codes for CASSLNRNTEAFF.

The chain uses TRBV7-3 and TRBJ2-1, with 9 positions matching TRBD2. The CDR3 sequence is 15 residues long. V shed 5 bases and J 12 bases; nucleotides not matched to a gene: 14. Germline CDR1 and CDR2: SGHTA and FQGTGA. Here the CDR3 DNA reads TGTGCCAGCAGCCGTAATAGCGGGAGCAAGGGTGGGCAGTTCTTC. Its translation: CASSRNSGSKGGQFF.

The gene calls are TRBV28 and TRBJ2-2; D is ambiguous. The CDR3 is 12 residues long. Germline values: CDR1 MDHEN, CDR2 SYDVKM. DNA for the CDR3: TGTGCAGTAGGGCGAAGCACCGGGGAGCTGTTTTTT. Amino acid sequence: CAVGRSTGELFF.

The chain is built from TRBV19 and TRBJ1-1, with a tentative D call TRBD1 (5 bases). Germline V gene lookup returns CDR1 LNHDA and CDR2 SQIVND (reference sequence). Trimming took 5 bases from V and 1 from J, leaving 17 bases between them. The CDR3 spans 16 residues. The CDR3: CASSYRSAGENTEAFF. CDR3 sequence (DNA): TGTGCCAGTAGTTATAGGTCAGCGGGGGAGAACACTGAAGCTTTCTTT.

V is TRBV27 and J is TRBJ2-1; D possibly corresponds to TRBD1 (5 bases). The length of the CDR3 is 14 residues. CDR1 MNHEY and CDR2 SMNVEV come from the germline V gene (reference sequence). Deletions cut 4 bases from V and 6 bases from J, with 13 bases between. The CDR3 DNA reads TGTGCCAGCAGTTATACAACAGGTGGCAATGAGCAGTTCTTC. Translated, it gives CASSYTTGGNEQFF.

This clone was detected once. This chain uses TRBV5-4 with TRBJ1-2; a weak D match, TRBD1 (6 bases). The CDR3 covers 13 residues. CDR1 SGHNT and CDR2 YYREEE come from the germline V gene (reference sequence). V lost 4 bases, J lost 4 bases, and 11 bases lay in between. In nucleotides, the CDR3 is TGTGCCAGCAGCGGGAGGGGGGTCTATGGCTACACCTTC. It specifies CASSGRGVYGYTF.

The chain is built from TRBV11-2 and TRBJ2-1, with D perhaps matching TRBD2 (6 bases). V was cut by 5 bases and J by 1 base, with 12 bases left in between. The CDR3 sequence is 15 residues long. Per the germline V gene, CDR1 is SGHAT and CDR2 is FQNNGV. CDR3 sequence reads: CASSPLEGSYNEQFF. The CDR3 coding sequence is TGTGCCAGCAGCCCCCTGGAGGGGTCCTACAATGAGCAGTTCTTC.

This sequence joins TRBV7-2 and TRBJ2-7, with D unclear. V was cut by 5 bases and J by 2 bases, with 10 bases left in between. The CDR3 contains 13 residues. The V gene's germline CDR1 is SGHTA and CDR2 FQGNSA. CDR3 sequence reads: CASSAFPPYEQYF. CDR3 nucleotide sequence: TGTGCCAGCAGCGCTTTTCCCCCCTACGAGCAGTACTTC.

About this clone: The junction and the germline gene differ at one end; a read error may be behind it. The J gene is TRBJ2-4, the V gene TRBV18, with 7 bases identical to TRBD1. Germline V lookup: CDR1 KGHSH, CDR2 LQKENI. The length of the CDR3 is 15 residues. CDR3 in DNA: TGTGCCAGCTCAGGGTCCGGGACAGCCGAAAACATTCAGTACTTC. This gives the protein CASSGSGTAENIQYF.